This T cell receptor beta chain was sequenced for a study of PD-1 blockade in classical Hodgkin lymphoma. As for the study in general: On a schedule of every 2 weeks, patients received nivolumab 3 mg/kg intravenously. General study findings and limits: Newly diagnosed patients had diversity similar to the baseline diversity of complete responders.

In regard to this clone: Antigen: not known.

This CDR3 contains 15 residues. Trimming cost V 2 bases and J 3 bases, with 14 bases left between them. In germline, CDR1 is KGHSH, CDR2 LQKENI. TCRdb keeps only in-frame clones here, not all; method: immunoSEQ multiplex PCR. Of around 50,000 clones listed, around 89% are singletons. The time point is: cycle 4 day 1 (C4D1), after about 6 weeks of nivolumab. Relapse after autologous stem cell transplantation occurred in every patient, and brentuximab vedotin exposure varied. The receptor was derived from a human donor with classical Hodgkin lymphoma. The chain has TRBV18 and TRBJ2-7, with D uncertain. The specimen comprised peripheral blood mononuclear cells (PBMCs), sampled before the fourth cycle of nivolumab. The CDR3 nucleotides are TGTGCCAGCTCACCAAACAGAATGACATTCTACGAGCAGTACTTC. This codes for CASSPNRMTFYEQYF.